This TCR beta chain was sequenced in a study of blood T cell repertoires in COVID-19. Study details: PBMCs, B-cell-depleted T cells, or T cells provided the cDNA or gDNA that made up the material.

Per the study methods: Amplifying reference gene primers gave estimates of nucleated cell counts. Sequencing was performed with immunoSEQ multiplex PCR; in TCRdb, only in-frame clones are kept and a portion is missing. V, J and clone size reflect that table, while D and trimming were determined from the DNA. The table records around 170,000 clones, approximately 90% of them present only once. Per the germline V gene, CDR1 is SGHRS and CDR2 is YFSETQ. The CDR3 length is 16 residues. Trimming removed 1 base from V and 0 bases from J, with 8 bases in between. In its sample, this clone was seen once. This chain joins TRBV5-1 and TRBJ1-6; no firm D call. Sequencing input: peripheral blood. The source is a man between 60 and 75 years old with acute or convalescent COVID-19. The CDR3 DNA sequence: TGCGCCAGCAGCTTGCTCAAGAGCTCCTATAATTCACCCCTCCACTTT. It encodes CASSLLKSSYNSPLHF.